This TCR beta chain comes out of a study of blood T cell repertoires in COVID-19. Study in general: From the United States, Italy and Spain came samples of acute and convalescent COVID-19. The cDNA or gDNA used as material had been derived from T cells, B-cell-depleted T cells, or PBMCs.

In the authors' workflow: Scientists estimated how many nucleated cells there were by amplifying reference gene primers. Measured with immunoSEQ multiplex PCR; TCRdb has only the in-frame clones, and not every one. The V and J calls and clone size were taken over from that table, and D and trimming were inferred from the DNA. Counted here are 150,000 to 200,000 clones, more than 85% occurring once; the ten biggest clones make up approximately 0.5%. The CDR3 length is 18 residues. J lost 2 bases, V lost 5 bases, and 14 bases had no gene match. CDR1 and CDR2 from the germline V gene are LGHNT and FRNRAP.

The source material was peripheral blood. The sequence was obtained from a man aged 50-59 years with acute or convalescent COVID-19. This chain uses TRBV12-5 with TRBJ2-3, with 9 positions matching TRBD1. DNA for the CDR3: TGTGCTAGTGGTCTCGAGACGGGGACAGGGTTTAACACAGATACGCAGTATTTT. Its translation is CASGLETGTGFNTDTQYF.